What follows are 30 T cell receptor beta chains derived from one specimen sequenced in a study of regulatory T cells in long-lasting Graves disease. The time point here: newly diagnosed GD, antithyroid drugs for less than 3 months. RNA from PBMCs was the source of the TCR library. For TCR beta, libraries came from iRepertoire HTBI primers and Arm-PCR of CDR3 regions. A single record per CDR3 protein comes from TCRdb applying MiXCR to the multiplex PCR reads. The table includes some 250,000 distinct CDR3 sequences, under 20% detected once. These data also featured in a second study, about T cells in Graves' hyperthyroidism and ophthalmopathy.

The specimen comprised peripheral blood mononuclear cells (PBMCs), sampled at new diagnosis, from a patient treated with antithyroid drugs. The receptor set was obtained from a young woman with Graves disease.

This clonotype was detected ten times or more. This chain links TRBV20-1 with TRBJ2-1, with 7 positions matching TRBD1. V lost 1 base to trimming and J lost 2 bases; unmatched junction nucleotides: 8. Germline CDR1 DFQATT, CDR2 SNEGSKA (reference sequence). CDR3 length: 16 amino acids. CDR3 nucleotide sequence: TGCAGTGCTAGAGCCGGGACAGCGCCAGCCTACAATGAGCAGTTCTTC. Its translation: CSARAGTAPAYNEQFF.

This clonotype was detected ten times or more. The V call is TRBV20-1, the J call TRBJ2-7; D is unresolved. V was shortened by 4 bases and J by 4 bases, with 17 bases between the two germline ends. The CDR3 loop spans 14 amino acids. In germline, CDR1 is DFQATT, CDR2 SNEGSKA (reference sequence). This CDR3 is CSATGLRTKYEQYF. CDR3 in DNA: TGCAGTGCTACTGGGCTGAGGACGAAGTACGAGCAGTACTTC.

Points on this clonotype: A much larger clone lies a single base off, so this may be a read error. This chain uses TRBV4-2 with TRBJ2-2; a possible D gene is TRBD2 (7 bases). The CDR3 is 16 amino acids. Germline lookup yields CDR1 LGHNA and CDR2 YNFKEQ. V was trimmed by 5 bases and J by 6 bases, leaving 19 bases between them. DNA for the CDR3: TGTGCCAGCAGCTTTGGGGGGGCGCGTTTTGCCGGGGAGCTGTTTTTT. Translation: CASSFGGARFAGELFF.

This clonotype was observed many times. V and J are TRBV20-1 and TRBJ1-2, with 10 nucleotides matching TRBD1. The CDR3 has 15 residues. CDR1 and CDR2 from the germline V gene are DFQATT and SNEGSKA (reference sequence). Trimming cost V 5 bases and J 0 bases; bases outside gene matches: 6. CDR3 protein: CSASGTGVSNYGYTF. CDR3 in DNA: TGCAGTGCTTCCGGGACAGGGGTATCTAACTATGGCTACACCTTC.

This clonotype has ten or more counts. In DNA, the CDR3 is TGCGCCAGCAGCCAAACAGGGTCCCTGGACTATGGCTACACCTTC. Translating gives CASSQTGSLDYGYTF. The chain combines TRBV4-1 with TRBJ1-2, with D perhaps matching TRBD1 (6 bases). The CDR3 spans 15 residues. Trimming removed 2 bases at V and 3 bases at J, with 13 bases between. CDR1 and CDR2 from the germline V gene are MGHRA and YSYEKL.

This clonotype has a count of ten or more. The chain joins TRBV18 to TRBJ1-2; D might be TRBD1 (6 bases). V was pared by 0 bases and J by 6 bases, with 14 bases between. The CDR3 consists of 15 residues. Germline CDR1 reads KGHSH; CDR2 reads LQKENI. As DNA, the CDR3 is TGTGCCAGCTCACCACCATCCGGCAGGGGACATGGCTACACCTTC. It encodes CASSPPSGRGHGYTF.

This clonotype was seen ten or more times. This chain uses TRBV27 with TRBJ2-2; the match to TRBD1 covers 12 bases. J was trimmed by 6 bases and V by 5 bases; bases with no gene match: 4. In germline, CDR1 is MNHEY, CDR2 SMNVEV (reference sequence). This CDR3 comprises 15 residues. The CDR3 nucleotides read TGTGCCAGCAGTGGGACAGGGGGCCGGCCCGGGGAGCTGTTTTTT. Its translation: CASSGTGGRPGELFF.

The sample holds many counts of this clonotype. The chain combines TRBV27 with TRBJ1-5; maybe TRBD1 (6 bases). The CDR3 covers 16 residues. Germline V gives CDR1 MNHEY, CDR2 SMNVEV (reference sequence). Trimming shortened V by 3 bases and J by 3 bases, and 15 bases separated the two germline ends. The CDR3: CASSLGSGGPNQPQHF. DNA of the CDR3: TGTGCCAGCAGTTTGGGGTCTGGGGGGCCCAATCAGCCCCAGCATTTT.

This clonotype came up a few times. CDR3 in amino acids: CASSAPKRGSTDTQYF. The CDR3 coding sequence is TGTGCCAGCAGCGCTCCTAAGCGGGGGAGCACAGATACGCAGTATTTT. The rearrangement joins TRBV9 to TRBJ2-3; 8 bases map to TRBD2. The CDR3 has 16 residues. J lost 0 bases, V lost 3 bases, and 6 bases had no gene match. The germline V gene has CDR1 SGDLS and CDR2 YYNGEE. The variable domain in full, with the rest retrieved from reference TRBV9 and TRBJ2-3, is DSGVTQTPKHLITATGQRVTLRCSPRSGDLSVYWYQQSLDQGLQFLIQYYNGEERAKGNILERFSAQQFPDLHSELNLSSLELGDSALYFCASSAPKRGSTDTQYFGPGTRLTVL.

This clonotype has a handful of counts. This rearrangement joins TRBV29-1 to TRBJ1-2; TRBD1 matches at 8 bases. This CDR3 is 14 amino acids long. V shed 5 bases and J 4 bases; nucleotides not matched to a gene: 9. Germline V gives CDR1 SQVTM, CDR2 ANQGSEA. The CDR3 reads CSVFWTGIFYGYTF. CDR3 in DNA: TGCAGCGTTTTTTGGACAGGGATTTTCTATGGCTACACCTTC.

Concerning this clonotype: Possible read error: a much larger clone is one base away. The genes are TRBV24-1 and TRBJ2-3; D call uncertain. The J call may not be correct, given that the DNA end is closer to TRBJ1-5. The CDR3 length is 15 residues. CDR1 is KGHDR, CDR2 SFDVKD, per germline. CDR3 residues: CATSEGLAGTDTQHF. As DNA, the CDR3 is TGTGCCACCAGTGAAGGACTAGCGGGAACAGATACGCAGCATTTT.

This clonotype was detected many times. The chain uses TRBV6-1 and TRBJ1-2; no firm D call. The CDR3 runs 14 residues. V was trimmed by 4 bases and J by 8 bases, leaving 17 bases between them. Germline V gives CDR1 MNHNS, CDR2 SASEGT. This CDR3 is CASSGAARGQGYTF. In nucleotides, the CDR3 is TGTGCCAGCAGTGGGGCCGCCCGTGGGCAAGGCTACACCTTC.

In this sample, this clonotype turned up many times. The CDR3 sequence: CASSTRQGANEQFF. CDR3 DNA sequence: TGTGCCAGCAGCACCCGACAGGGGGCTAATGAGCAGTTCTTC. The rearrangement links TRBV3-1 to TRBJ2-1; TRBD1 aligns across 10 bases. The V gene's germline CDR1 is LGHDT and CDR2 YNNKEL (reference sequence). CDR3 length equals 14 residues. V lost 5 bases to trimming and J lost 7 bases; unmatched junction nucleotides: 5.

The chain employs TRBV7-9 and TRBJ2-3; 7 bases are shared with TRBD1. Per the germline V gene, CDR1 is SEHNR and CDR2 is FQNEAQ (reference sequence). The J segment lost 4 bases and the V segment lost 5 bases, leaving 12 bases of the junction unmatched. The CDR3 loop spans 16 amino acids. The CDR3 region has the DNA TGTGCCAGCAGCACCGGGACAGTGCGATCCGCAGATACGCAGTATTTT. Encoded protein: CASSTGTVRSADTQYF.

The sample holds many counts of this clonotype. The V gene is TRBV7-2, the J gene TRBJ2-7, with D tentatively TRBD1 (5 bases). V was cut by 2 bases and J by 3 bases, with 14 bases left in between. Germline CDR1 is SGHTA and CDR2 is FQGNSA. CDR3 size: 15 residues. The CDR3 loop is CASSLQGGYHYEQYF. The CDR3 DNA is TGTGCCAGCAGCTTACAGGGTGGATACCACTACGAGCAGTACTTC.

This clonotype has at least ten counts. V usage is TRBV3-1 and J usage is TRBJ2-1; 11 positions agree with TRBD2. This CDR3 comprises 18 residues. Per the germline V gene, CDR1 is LGHDT and CDR2 is YNNKEL (reference sequence). Trimming took 0 bases from V and 8 from J; bases not matched to a gene: 12. The CDR3 nucleotides read TGTGCCAGCAGCCAAGACCCCCCTGCTAGCGGGGGGAAGGATGAGCAGTTCTTC. It yields the protein CASSQDPPASGGKDEQFF.

This clonotype was counted many times. This rearrangement joins TRBV7-2 to TRBJ1-4; D not certain. The V gene's germline CDR1 is SGHTA and CDR2 FQGNSA. Trimming removed 2 bases at V and 8 bases at J, with 15 bases between. The CDR3 runs to 15 residues. The CDR3 loop reads CASSLSAAPREKLFF. The CDR3 DNA is TGTGCCAGCAGCTTATCGGCCGCTCCGAGAGAAAAACTGTTTTTT.

In its sample, this clonotype was seen many times. The V gene is TRBV7-3, the J gene TRBJ2-1; D is uncertain. Germline loops: CDR1 SGHTA, CDR2 FQGTGA. Trimming took 5 bases from V and 4 from J, leaving 9 bases between them. The CDR3 extends over 13 amino acids. CDR3 amino acids: CASSQGVYNEQFF. The CDR3 coding sequence is TGTGCCAGCAGCCAAGGAGTGTACAATGAGCAGTTCTTC.

This clonotype came up many times. V gene TRBV12-5 combines with J gene TRBJ2-7; TRBD2 matches 14 bases. V dropped 4 bases and J dropped 1; count of bases not matched to a gene: 9. CDR1 and CDR2 (germline): LGHNT, FRNRAP. The CDR3 runs 18 residues. The CDR3 bases are TGTGCTAGTGGTTCCAGAGGACTAGCGGGGGGACGGTCCTACGAGCAGTACTTC. Translation: CASGSRGLAGGRSYEQYF.

The rearrangement uses TRBV6-2 or TRBV6-3 and TRBJ1-1, with 7 bases identical to TRBD1. Germline-derived CDR1 and CDR2 are MNHEY and SVGEGT. V lost 5 bases and J lost 0; bases outside the gene matches: 6. The CDR3 is 15 amino acids. The CDR3 reads CASSEPDRMNTEAFF. The CDR3 DNA sequence: TGTGCCAGCAGTGAACCGGACAGGATGAACACTGAAGCTTTCTTT.

This clonotype was recorded a few times. It may be a read error: a sequence one base away is much more abundant. This chain connects TRBV2 to TRBJ1-2; D may be TRBD1 (5 bases). Germline V lookup: CDR1 SNHLY, CDR2 FYNNEI. This CDR3 spans 13 amino acids. CDR3 DNA sequence: TGTGCCAGCACGCCCGGGACCAACTATGGCTGCACCTTC. It yields the protein CASTPGTNYGCTF.

Many counts were recorded for this clonotype. V gene TRBV5-1 combines with J gene TRBJ1-1; tentative D call: TRBD1 (5 bases). The V gene's germline CDR1 is SGHRS and CDR2 YFSETQ. CDR3 length equals 13 residues. V was pared by 3 bases and J by 4 bases, with 10 bases between. In DNA, the CDR3 is TGCGCCAGCAGCTCGGGACCGGGCACTGAAGCTTTCTTT. As protein: CASSSGPGTEAFF.

The CDR3 coding sequence is TGTGCCAGCAGGCCACCGGGACTAGCCCAAGAGACCCAGTACTTC. Its protein is CASRPPGLAQETQYF. The V gene is TRBV28, the J gene TRBJ2-5, with 9 bases aligning to TRBD2. Germline CDR1 and CDR2: MDHEN and SYDVKM. CDR3 length equals 15 residues. Unmatched junction bases numbered 6, after V lost 6 bases and J lost 1 base.

This rearrangement joins TRBV5-6 to TRBJ2-7; D tentatively fits TRBD1 or TRBD2 (5 bases each). The CDR3 length is 15 residues. V dropped 4 bases and J dropped 3 bases, with 17 bases sitting between them. The germline gives CDR1 SGHDT, CDR2 YYEEEE. The CDR3 here is CASSQSRDGHYEQYF. CDR3 sequence (DNA): TGTGCCAGCAGCCAATCACGGGACGGACACTACGAGCAGTACTTC.

With regard to this clonotype: This sequence may be a read error, since a much larger clone differs from it by one base. The gene calls are TRBV5-5 and TRBJ1-3; D is unclear. Germline CDR1 reads SGHKS; CDR2 reads YYEKEE (reference sequence). V lost 4 bases and J 0 bases, leaving 11 bases between the germline ends. CDR3 length: 15 amino acids. Here the CDR3 DNA reads TGTGCCAGCAGCGAGGACCCTCTCTCTGGAAACACCATATATTTT. The encoded protein is CASSEDPLSGNTIYF. Full variable domain (missing parts from reference TRBV5-5 and TRBJ1-3): DAGVTQSPTHLIKTRGQQVTLRCSPISGHKSVSWYQQVLGQGPQFIFQYYEKEERGRGNFPDRFSARQFPNYSSELNVNALLLGDSALYLCASSEDPLSGNTIYFGEGSWLTVV.

The chain has TRBV19 and TRBJ2-7, with a possible D match to TRBD1 (5 bases). The CDR3 loop spans 14 amino acids. Germline loops: CDR1 LNHDA, CDR2 SQIVND (reference sequence). Between the trimmed V and J ends, which lost 4 bases and 2 bases, there was a span of 12 bases. DNA of the CDR3: TGTGCCAGTAGTAGGGCAGGGTATCCCTACGAGCAGTACTTC. This codes for CASSRAGYPYEQYF.

There are many counts of this clonotype. The V and J genes are TRBV12-3 or TRBV12-4 and TRBJ2-3; 8 bases match TRBD2. V lost 8 bases to trimming and J lost 1 base; unmatched junction nucleotides: 5. The CDR3 has 14 residues. This CDR3 reads CASGISGGTDTQYF. The CDR3 coding sequence is TGTGCCAGCGGTATTAGCGGGGGCACAGATACGCAGTATTTT.

In its sample, this clonotype was seen many times. This chain joins TRBV15 and TRBJ1-3; no reliable D call. The V end was cut by 1 base, the J end by 0 bases, with 4 bases between. The CDR3 runs to 14 residues. Germline V gene data show CDR1 as LNHNV and CDR2 as YYDKDF (reference sequence). For the CDR3, the DNA is TGTGCCACCAGCAGAGGTAGCTCTGGAAACACCATATATTTT. It codes for CATSRGSSGNTIYF.

This clonotype was recorded at least ten times. The gene calls are TRBV18 and TRBJ2-7; no clear D gene. This CDR3 is 15 amino acids long. V lost 3 bases and J lost 2, with 14 bases in between. Germline V gene data show CDR1 as KGHSH and CDR2 as LQKENI. The DNA of the CDR3 is TGTGCCAGCTCACCGGGAAGTCCAGACCCCTACGAGCAGTACTTC. Translation gives CASSPGSPDPYEQYF.

This sequence joins TRBV20-1 and TRBJ2-7, with 8 nucleotides matching TRBD2. The CDR3 extends over 16 amino acids. Germline V gives CDR1 DFQATT, CDR2 SNEGSKA (reference sequence). J lost 5 bases, V lost 2 bases, and 14 bases had no gene match. The CDR3, as DNA: TGCAGTGCTAGAATACAGGGACCGGGGGGGAGCAACGAGCAGTACTTC. Translating gives CSARIQGPGGSNEQYF.